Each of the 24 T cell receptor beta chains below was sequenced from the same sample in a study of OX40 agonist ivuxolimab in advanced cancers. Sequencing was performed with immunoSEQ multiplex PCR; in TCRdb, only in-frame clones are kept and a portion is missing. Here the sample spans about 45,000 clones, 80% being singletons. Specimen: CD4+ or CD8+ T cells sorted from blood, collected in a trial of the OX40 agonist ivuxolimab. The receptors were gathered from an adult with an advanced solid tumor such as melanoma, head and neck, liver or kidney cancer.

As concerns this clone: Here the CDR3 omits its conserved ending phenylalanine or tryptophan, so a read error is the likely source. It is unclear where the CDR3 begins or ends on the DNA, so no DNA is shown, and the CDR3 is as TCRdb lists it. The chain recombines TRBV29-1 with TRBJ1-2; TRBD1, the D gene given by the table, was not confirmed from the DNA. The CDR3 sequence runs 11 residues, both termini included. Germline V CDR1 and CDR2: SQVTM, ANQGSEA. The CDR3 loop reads CSVVDRGRPLA.

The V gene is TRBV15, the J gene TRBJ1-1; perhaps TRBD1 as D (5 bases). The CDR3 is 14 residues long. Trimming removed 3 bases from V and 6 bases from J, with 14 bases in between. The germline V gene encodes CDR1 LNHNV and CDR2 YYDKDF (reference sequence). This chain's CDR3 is CATSSLTWGAEAFF. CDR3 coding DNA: TGTGCCACCAGCAGCCTTACTTGGGGGGCTGAAGCTTTCTTT.

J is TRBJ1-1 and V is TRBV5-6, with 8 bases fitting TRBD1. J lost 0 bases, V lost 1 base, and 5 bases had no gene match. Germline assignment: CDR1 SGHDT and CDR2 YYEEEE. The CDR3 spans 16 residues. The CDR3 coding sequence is TGTGCCAGCAGCTTGTGGACAGGGTATATGAACACTGAAGCTTTCTTT. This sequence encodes CASSLWTGYMNTEAFF. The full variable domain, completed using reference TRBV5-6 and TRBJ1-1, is DAGVTQSPTHLIKTRGQQVTLRCSPKSGHDTVSWYQQALGQGPQFIFQYYEEEERQRGNFPDRFSGHQFPNYSSELNVNALLLGDSALYLCASSLWTGYMNTEAFFGQGTRLTVV.

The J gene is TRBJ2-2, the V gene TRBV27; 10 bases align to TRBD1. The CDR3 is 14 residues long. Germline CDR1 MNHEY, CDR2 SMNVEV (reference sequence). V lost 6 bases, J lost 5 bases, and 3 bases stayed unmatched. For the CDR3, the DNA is TGTGCCAGCAGGAGGGACAGGGGTACCGGGGAGCTGTTTTTT. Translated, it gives CASRRDRGTGELFF.

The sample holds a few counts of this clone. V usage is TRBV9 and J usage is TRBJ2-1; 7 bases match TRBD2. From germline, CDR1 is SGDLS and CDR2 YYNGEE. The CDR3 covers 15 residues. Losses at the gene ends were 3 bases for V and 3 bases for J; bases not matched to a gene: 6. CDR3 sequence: CASSEGSGNYNEQFF. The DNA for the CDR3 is TGTGCCAGCAGCGAAGGAAGCGGGAACTACAATGAGCAGTTCTTC.

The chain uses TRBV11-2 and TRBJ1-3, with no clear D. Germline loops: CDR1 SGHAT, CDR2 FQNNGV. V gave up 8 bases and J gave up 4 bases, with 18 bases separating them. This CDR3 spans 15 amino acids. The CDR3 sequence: CASSSSIGSGNTIYF. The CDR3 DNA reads TGTGCCAGCTCTAGTAGTATTGGTTCCGGAAACACCATATATTTT.

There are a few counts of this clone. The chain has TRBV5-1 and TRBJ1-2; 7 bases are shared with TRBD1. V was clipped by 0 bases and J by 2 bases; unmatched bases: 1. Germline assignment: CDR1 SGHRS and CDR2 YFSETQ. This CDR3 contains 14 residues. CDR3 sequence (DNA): TGCGCCAGCAGCTTGGGCAGGGGGAACTATGGCTACACCTTC. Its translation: CASSLGRGNYGYTF.

CDR3: CAYSEGSGIYEQYF. The CDR3 DNA is TGTGCCTACTCGGAGGGTAGCGGGATCTACGAGCAGTACTTC. The chain is built from TRBV30 and TRBJ2-7, with TRBD2 matching over 8 bases. J gave up 3 bases and V 7 bases, and 11 bases lay outside the gene matches. Germline values: CDR1 GTSNPN, CDR2 SVGIG (reference sequence). This CDR3 contains 14 residues.

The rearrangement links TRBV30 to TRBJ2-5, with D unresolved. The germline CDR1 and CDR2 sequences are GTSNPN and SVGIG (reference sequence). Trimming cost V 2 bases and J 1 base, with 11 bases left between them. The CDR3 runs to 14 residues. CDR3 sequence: CAWSPILGQETQYF. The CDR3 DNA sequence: TGTGCCTGGAGTCCAATCCTGGGCCAAGAGACCCAGTACTTC.

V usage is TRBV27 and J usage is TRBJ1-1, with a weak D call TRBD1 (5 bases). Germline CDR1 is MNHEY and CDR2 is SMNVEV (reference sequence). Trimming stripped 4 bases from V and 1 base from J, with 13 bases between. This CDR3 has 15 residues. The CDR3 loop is CASSSTRDRNTEAFF. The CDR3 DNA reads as TGTGCCAGCAGTTCCACCCGGGACCGGAACACTGAAGCTTTCTTT.

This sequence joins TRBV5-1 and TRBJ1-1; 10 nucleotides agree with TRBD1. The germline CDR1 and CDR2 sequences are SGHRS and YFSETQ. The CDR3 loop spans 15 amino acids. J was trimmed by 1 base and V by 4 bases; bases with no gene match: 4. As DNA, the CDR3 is TGCGCCAGCAGCGGAGGGGACAGGGGGAACACTGAAGCTTTCTTT. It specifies CASSGGDRGNTEAFF.

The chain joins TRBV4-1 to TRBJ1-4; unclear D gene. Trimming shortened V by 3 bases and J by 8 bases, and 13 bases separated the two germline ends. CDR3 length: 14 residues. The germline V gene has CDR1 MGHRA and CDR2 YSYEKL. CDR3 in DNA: TGCGCCAGCAGCCATTCCGGGCCGGAGGAAAAACTGTTTTTT. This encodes CASSHSGPEEKLFF.

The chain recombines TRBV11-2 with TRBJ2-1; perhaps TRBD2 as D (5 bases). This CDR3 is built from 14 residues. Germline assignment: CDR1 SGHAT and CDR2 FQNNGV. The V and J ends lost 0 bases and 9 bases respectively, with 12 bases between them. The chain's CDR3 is CASSLDRGFGEQFF. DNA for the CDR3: TGTGCCAGCAGCTTAGATCGGGGATTTGGTGAGCAGTTCTTC.

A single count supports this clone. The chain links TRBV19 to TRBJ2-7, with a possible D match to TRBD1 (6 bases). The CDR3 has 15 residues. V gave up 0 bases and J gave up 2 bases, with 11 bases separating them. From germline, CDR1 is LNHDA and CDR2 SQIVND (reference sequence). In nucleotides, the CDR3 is TGTGCCAGTAGTATAGATGGGACATTTACCTACGAGCAGTACTTC. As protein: CASSIDGTFTYEQYF.

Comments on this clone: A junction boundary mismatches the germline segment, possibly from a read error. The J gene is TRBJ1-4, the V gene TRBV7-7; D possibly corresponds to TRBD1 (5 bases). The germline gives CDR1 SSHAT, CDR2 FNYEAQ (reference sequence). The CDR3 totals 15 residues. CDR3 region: CASSPGAGPNEKLFF. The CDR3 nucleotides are TGTGCTAGCAGCCCTGGGGCAGGACCTAATGAAAAACTGTTTTTT. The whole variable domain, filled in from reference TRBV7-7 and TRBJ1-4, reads GAGVSQSPRYKVTKRGQDVTLRCDPISSHATLYWYQQALGQGPEFLTYFNYEAQPDKSGLPSDRFSAERPEGSISTLTIQRTEQRDSAMYRCASSPGAGPNEKLFFGSGTQLSVL.

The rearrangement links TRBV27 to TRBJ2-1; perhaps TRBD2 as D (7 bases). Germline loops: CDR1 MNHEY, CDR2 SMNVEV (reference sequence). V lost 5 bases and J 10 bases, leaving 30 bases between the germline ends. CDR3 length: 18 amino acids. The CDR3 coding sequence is TGTGCCAGCAGTCCCACAGGGTATCTAGCGGAGTCGGCAAGCGAGCAGTTCTTC. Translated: CASSPTGYLAESASEQFF.

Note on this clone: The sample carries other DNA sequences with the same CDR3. The CDR3 DNA follows: TGTGCCAGCTCACCCGGACTAGACAATGAGCAGTTCTTC. This gives the protein CASSPGLDNEQFF. The V gene is TRBV18, the J gene TRBJ2-1; 7 bases match TRBD2. The CDR3 covers 13 residues. Losses at the gene ends were 3 bases for V and 5 bases for J; bases not matched to a gene: 1. Looked up from germline, CDR1 is KGHSH and CDR2 is LQKENI.

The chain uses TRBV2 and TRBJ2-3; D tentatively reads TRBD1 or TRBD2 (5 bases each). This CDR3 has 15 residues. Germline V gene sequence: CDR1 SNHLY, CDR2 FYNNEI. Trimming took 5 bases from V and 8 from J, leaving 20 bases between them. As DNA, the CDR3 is TGTGCCAGCAGTCTCCGGGCCCTGGGGGAAGCTACGCAGTATTTT. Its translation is CASSLRALGEATQYF.

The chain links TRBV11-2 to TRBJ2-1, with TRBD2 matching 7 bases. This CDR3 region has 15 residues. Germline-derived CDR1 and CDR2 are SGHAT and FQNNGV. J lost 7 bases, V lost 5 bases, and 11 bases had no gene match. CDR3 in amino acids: CASSPASGQGNEQFF. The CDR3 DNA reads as TGTGCCAGCAGCCCCGCTAGCGGTCAAGGGAATGAGCAGTTCTTC.

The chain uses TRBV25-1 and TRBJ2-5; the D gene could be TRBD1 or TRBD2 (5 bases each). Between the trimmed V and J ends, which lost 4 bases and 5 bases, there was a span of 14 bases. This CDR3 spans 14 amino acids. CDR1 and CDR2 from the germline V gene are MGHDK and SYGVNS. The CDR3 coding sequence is TGTGCCAGCAGTGGTTCTCTATGGGGGGAGACCCAGTACTTC. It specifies CASSGSLWGETQYF.

The CDR3 nucleotides read TGTGCCAGCAGCTTAGATAATCCGACAGGGAGAGAGACCCAGTACTTC. It is translated as CASSLDNPTGRETQYF. This chain uses TRBV7-6 with TRBJ2-5; 7 bases map to TRBD1. The CDR3 has 16 amino acids. The germline gives CDR1 SGHVS, CDR2 FNYEAQ. V dropped 1 base and J dropped 4; count of bases not matched to a gene: 9.

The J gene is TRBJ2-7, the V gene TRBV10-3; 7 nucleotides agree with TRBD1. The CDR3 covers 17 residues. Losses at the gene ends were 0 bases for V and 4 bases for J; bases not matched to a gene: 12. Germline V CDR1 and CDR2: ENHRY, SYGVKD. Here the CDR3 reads CAISESLVGDRPYEQYF. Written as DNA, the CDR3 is TGTGCCATCAGTGAGTCCCTAGTAGGGGACAGACCTTACGAGCAGTACTTC.

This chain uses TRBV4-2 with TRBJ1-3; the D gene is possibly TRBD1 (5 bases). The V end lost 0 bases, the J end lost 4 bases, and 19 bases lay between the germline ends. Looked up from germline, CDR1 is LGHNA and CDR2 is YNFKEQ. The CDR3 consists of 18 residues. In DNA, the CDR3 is TGTGCCAGCAGCCAAGATAAATCAAGACAGCAAGTGGGAAACACCATATATTTT. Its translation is CASSQDKSRQQVGNTIYF.

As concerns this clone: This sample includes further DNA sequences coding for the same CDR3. The CDR3 sequence is CASSLRGYEQYF. In DNA, the CDR3 is TGTGCCAGCAGTCTCAGGGGATACGAGCAGTACTTC. The chain combines TRBV28 with TRBJ2-7, with D possibly TRBD1 on 6 matching bases. There are 12 residues in the CDR3. CDR1 and CDR2 (germline): MDHEN, SYDVKM. Trimming took 5 bases from V and 4 from J, leaving 9 bases between them.